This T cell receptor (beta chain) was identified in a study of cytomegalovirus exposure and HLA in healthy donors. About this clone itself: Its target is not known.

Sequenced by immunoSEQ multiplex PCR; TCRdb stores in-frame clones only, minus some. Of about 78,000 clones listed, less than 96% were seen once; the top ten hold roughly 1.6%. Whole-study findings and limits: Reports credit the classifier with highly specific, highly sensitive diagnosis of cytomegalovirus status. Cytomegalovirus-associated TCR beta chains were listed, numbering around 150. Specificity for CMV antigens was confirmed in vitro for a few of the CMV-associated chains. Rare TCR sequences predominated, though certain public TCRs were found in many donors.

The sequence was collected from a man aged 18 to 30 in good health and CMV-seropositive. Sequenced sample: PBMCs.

CDR3: CASTGHLGYEQYF. Written as DNA, the CDR3 is TGTGCCAGCACAGGACACCTGGGGTACGAGCAGTACTTC. The chain employs TRBV6-5 and TRBJ2-7, with D perhaps TRBD1 (5 bases). Germline lookup yields CDR1 MNHEY and CDR2 SVGAGI. CDR3 length: 13 amino acids. V lost 7 bases and J lost 4, with 14 bases in between.